This passage covers 27 T cell receptor beta chains from one sample sequenced in a study of cytomegalovirus exposure and HLA in healthy donors. In the PCR, 60 Vbeta and 13 Jbeta primers were used. Measured with immunoSEQ multiplex PCR; TCRdb has only the in-frame clones, and not every one. The table has 150,000 to 200,000 clones, roughly 13% seen once; the top ten hold over 6.5%. Sequences were obtained from PBMCs. These receptors all stem from a man aged 50 or older in good health and CMV-seropositive.

This clone was detected a few times. V is TRBV30 and J is TRBJ2-5, with TRBD1 matching 9 bases. This CDR3 is 15 amino acids long. CDR1 GTSNPN and CDR2 SVGIG come from the germline V gene (reference sequence). With 2 bases clipped from V and 1 base from J, the junction kept 5 bases outside the gene matches. As DNA, the CDR3 is TGTGCCTGGAGTCAGGGGACAGGGCGCCAAGAGACCCAGTACTTC. This encodes CAWSQGTGRQETQYF.

V is TRBV7-2 and J is TRBJ2-4, with a weak D call TRBD1 (6 bases). Trimming removed 4 bases at V and 8 bases at J, with 15 bases between. The V gene's germline CDR1 is SGHTA and CDR2 FQGNSA. The CDR3 extends over 14 amino acids. The CDR3 DNA is TGTGCCAGCAGCTCGGGCAGGGGTCCCGACATTCAGTACTTC. It encodes CASSSGRGPDIQYF.

On this clone: The junction does not match germline at one end; this may be a read error. J is TRBJ2-7 and V is TRBV2; no reliable D call. The CDR3 runs to 12 residues. Per the germline V gene, CDR1 is SNHLY and CDR2 is FYNNEI. The CDR3 here is CASREAPGEQYF. The CDR3 coding sequence is TGTGCCAGCAGGGAAGCCCCCGGCGAGCAGTACTTC.

The V gene is TRBV30, the J gene TRBJ2-5; D is possibly TRBD2 (5 bases). The V and J ends lost 3 bases and 1 base respectively, with 6 bases between them. The germline CDR1 and CDR2 sequences are GTSNPN and SVGIG (reference sequence). The CDR3 sequence is 12 residues long. The CDR3 region is CAWRDFQETQYF. DNA for the CDR3: TGTGCCTGGAGGGACTTCCAAGAGACCCAGTACTTC.

The chain is built from TRBV9 and TRBJ2-5, with 10 positions matching TRBD2. The V and J ends lost 0 bases and 4 bases, in that order; junction bases with no gene match: 9. Germline values: CDR1 SGDLS, CDR2 YYNGEE. The CDR3 length is 17 residues. The DNA of the CDR3 is TGTGCCAGCAGCGTAGCTAGCGGGGGAGGTCCGCCAGAGACCCAGTACTTC. It translates to CASSVASGGGPPETQYF. The variable domain in full, with the rest retrieved from reference TRBV9 and TRBJ2-5, is DSGVTQTPKHLITATGQRVTLRCSPRSGDLSVYWYQQSLDQGLQFLIQYYNGEERAKGNILERFSAQQFPDLHSELNLSSLELGDSALYFCASSVASGGGPPETQYFGPGTRLLVL.

This clone was observed a few times. V and J are TRBV2 and TRBJ2-1, with 11 positions matching TRBD2. The CDR3 sequence is 16 residues long. CDR1 and CDR2 from the germline V gene are SNHLY and FYNNEI. J gave up 6 bases and V 6 bases, and 10 bases lay outside the gene matches. The CDR3 protein is CASRGALAGGGNEQFF. CDR3 sequence (DNA): TGTGCCAGCAGGGGGGCCCTAGCGGGGGGCGGCAATGAGCAGTTCTTC.

In this sample, this clone turned up a few times. The rearrangement joins TRBV5-1 to TRBJ2-5; D is unclear. V gave up 0 bases and J gave up 1 base, with 7 bases separating them. Germline values: CDR1 SGHRS, CDR2 YFSETQ. The CDR3 sequence is 14 residues long. As DNA, the CDR3 is TGCGCCAGCAGCTTGGGCCACGGCCAAGAGACCCAGTACTTC. The encoded protein is CASSLGHGQETQYF. Together with reference TRBV5-1 and TRBJ2-5, the CDR3 gives the full variable domain: KAGVTQTPRYLIKTRGQQVTLSCSPISGHRSVSWYQQTPGQGLQFLFEYFSETQRNKGNFPGRFSGRQFSNSRSEMNVSTLELGDSALYLCASSLGHGQETQYFGPGTRLLVL.

This chain links TRBV5-6 with TRBJ2-4, with D possibly TRBD1 on 6 matching bases. Germline CDR1 and CDR2: SGHDT and YYEEEE. Between the trimmed V and J ends, which lost 1 base and 4 bases, there was a span of 9 bases. This CDR3 is built from 14 residues. The CDR3 is CASSLSQGKNIQYF. The CDR3 nucleotides read TGTGCCAGCAGCTTGAGTCAGGGGAAAAACATTCAGTACTTC.

The chain employs TRBV11-2 and TRBJ1-5, with TRBD1 as a possible D gene (5 bases). V lost 0 bases and J 2 bases, leaving 11 bases between the germline ends. This CDR3 comprises 16 residues. Germline V CDR1 and CDR2: SGHAT, FQNNGV. CDR3 DNA: TGTGCCAGCAGCTTAGATGCAGGGATAGGCAATCAGCCCCAGCATTTT. Amino acids: CASSLDAGIGNQPQHF. The variable domain in full, completed from reference TRBV11-2 and TRBJ1-5, reads EAGVAQSPRYKIIEKRQSVAFWCNPISGHATLYWYQQILGQGPKLLIQFQNNGVVDDSQLPKDRFSAERLKGVDSTLKIQPAKLEDSAVYLCASSLDAGIGNQPQHFGDGTRLSIL.

With respect to this clone: The junction differs from germline at one of its ends, possibly a read error. V and J are TRBV5-4 and TRBJ1-4; 10 positions agree with TRBD1. The CDR3 is 16 amino acids. The germline V gene has CDR1 SGHNT and CDR2 YYREEE (reference sequence). The CDR3 region is CASGLEGRQGAEKLFF. CDR3 in DNA: TGTGCCAGCGGCTTGGAGGGGAGACAGGGGGCTGAAAAACTGTTTTTT.

The chain combines TRBV19 with TRBJ2-5; possibly TRBD1 for D (6 bases). Germline V gene data show CDR1 as LNHDA and CDR2 as SQIVND (reference sequence). V shed 6 bases and J shed 2 bases, with 13 bases lying between them. This CDR3 spans 14 amino acids. The CDR3 is CASSKTGVQETQYF. The CDR3 nucleotides are TGTGCCAGTAGCAAGACAGGAGTTCAAGAGACCCAGTACTTC.

The V gene is TRBV6-5, the J gene TRBJ1-5, with TRBD1 identical over 7 bases. From germline, CDR1 is MNHEY and CDR2 SVGAGI. This CDR3 has 14 residues. V gave up 5 bases and J gave up 5 bases; unmatched junction bases: 6. The chain's CDR3 is CASSARTGDQPQHF. CDR3 coding DNA: TGTGCCAGCAGTGCTAGGACAGGAGATCAGCCCCAGCATTTT.

The sample holds a few counts of this clone. The chain is built from TRBV11-3 and TRBJ1-1; D not certain. The CDR3 is 14 residues long. The germline CDR1 and CDR2 sequences are SGHNT and YENEEA. The V and J ends lost 1 base and 3 bases respectively, with 9 bases between them. CDR3 in amino acids: CASSLAVRDTEAFF. In DNA, the CDR3 is TGTGCCAGCAGCTTAGCGGTGAGGGACACTGAAGCTTTCTTT.

The V and J genes are TRBV4-3 and TRBJ2-7; 10 bases match TRBD1. The trim removed 5 bases at V and 6 bases at J, leaving 10 bases unmatched. There are 15 residues in the CDR3. The germline V gene encodes CDR1 LGHNA and CDR2 YSLEER. The CDR3 DNA reads TGCGCCAGCAGCAGCCGGGACAGGGGACGGGGCGAGCAGTACGTC. Amino acid sequence: CASSSRDRGRGEQYV.

Here the CDR3 DNA reads TGTGCCAGCAGTTCCCCGGGAGCCGGGCCCTATCAGCCCCAGCATTTT. Translating gives CASSSPGAGPYQPQHF. The chain combines TRBV28 with TRBJ1-5; D ambiguous. The CDR3 is made up of 16 amino acids. Germline V gives CDR1 MDHEN, CDR2 SYDVKM. Trimming stripped 4 bases from V and 5 bases from J, with 18 bases between.

The chain links TRBV11-2 to TRBJ1-1; D may be TRBD1 (5 bases). The CDR3 has 16 amino acids. Trimming shortened V by 5 bases and J by 1 base, and 17 bases separated the two germline ends. Germline V CDR1 and CDR2: SGHAT, FQNNGV. Here the CDR3 DNA reads TGTGCCAGCAGCCCGGGGATTTGGGGGGGGAACACTGAAGCTTTCTTT. It yields the protein CASSPGIWGGNTEAFF.

This clone came up a few times. The conserved final phenylalanine or tryptophan is absent from the CDR3, which likely points to a read error. The CDR3 protein is CASGSGTGGYEQYL. CDR3 nucleotides: TGTGCCAGCGGATCGGGGACAGGGGGATACGAGCAGTACCTC. The V gene is TRBV6-6, the J gene TRBJ2-7; 11 bases are a match to TRBD1. The CDR3 extends over 14 amino acids. The J segment lost 4 bases and the V segment lost 8 bases, leaving 7 bases of the junction unmatched. CDR1 MNHNY and CDR2 SVGAGI come from the germline V gene (reference sequence).

The V gene is TRBV7-9, the J gene TRBJ2-7, with TRBD1 as a possible D gene (5 bases). From germline, CDR1 is SEHNR and CDR2 FQNEAQ (reference sequence). V was pared by 2 bases and J by 2 bases, with 10 bases between. CDR3 size: 14 residues. The CDR3 coding sequence is TGTGCCAGCAGCTTACTCGGACAACCCTACGAGCAGTACTTC. Residues: CASSLLGQPYEQYF. Full variable domain (rest looked up from reference TRBV7-9 and TRBJ2-7): DTGVSQNPRHKITKRGQNVTFRCDPISEHNRLYWYRQTLGQGPEFLTYFQNEAQLEKSRLLSDRFSAERPKGSFSTLEIQRTEQGDSAMYLCASSLLGQPYEQYFGPGTRLTVT.

This clone was detected only a few times. The chain carries TRBV4-1 and TRBJ2-7; D unclear. This CDR3 is 18 amino acids long. The germline gives CDR1 MGHRA, CDR2 YSYEKL. V was pared by 0 bases and J by 3 bases, with 21 bases between. In DNA form, the CDR3 reads TGCGCCAGCAGCCAAGATCGATGGTCGTCGGCGACAAACTACGAGCAGTACTTC. Translation gives CASSQDRWSSATNYEQYF.

This clone was counted between two and nine times. The chain combines TRBV9 with TRBJ1-1, with no clear D. The CDR3 covers 14 residues. CDR1 is SGDLS, CDR2 YYNGEE, per germline. The ends were cut back, 2 bases at V and 3 bases at J, with 11 bases in the middle. CDR3 DNA sequence: TGTGCCAGCAGCGTTCACCCCGCGGACACTGAAGCTTTCTTT. It is translated as CASSVHPADTEAFF.

This clone showed up just a few times. CDR3 amino acids: CAISDGGAYEQYF. The CDR3 DNA sequence: TGTGCCATCAGTGATGGAGGGGCCTACGAGCAGTACTTC. The J gene is TRBJ2-7, the V gene TRBV10-3; a weak D match, TRBD2 (6 bases). V lost 3 bases to trimming and J lost 2 bases, with 8 bases between them. Germline V lookup: CDR1 ENHRY, CDR2 SYGVKD. The CDR3 has 13 amino acids.

This chain joins TRBV6-5 and TRBJ1-2; tentative D call: TRBD1 (5 bases). Germline V CDR1 and CDR2: MNHEY, SVGAGI. The V gene lost 8 bases and the J gene lost 8 bases, with 12 bases spanning the gap. CDR3 length: 11 amino acids. CDR3 loop: CASGGVWGYTF. CDR3 in DNA: TGTGCCAGCGGAGGGGTATGGGGCTACACCTTC.

The V call is TRBV28, the J call TRBJ1-4; a possible D gene is TRBD1 (5 bases). The CDR3 covers 14 residues. V was shortened by 6 bases and J by 7 bases, with 15 bases between the two germline ends. Germline CDR1 and CDR2: MDHEN and SYDVKM. CDR3 sequence (DNA): TGTGCCAGCAGACCTCAGGGAAAAGGTGAAAAACTGTTTTTT. This translates into CASRPQGKGEKLFF.

This chain connects TRBV7-2 to TRBJ2-4, with D possibly being TRBD2 (7 bases). Trimming removed 5 bases at V and 2 bases at J, with 16 bases between. Germline V gene data show CDR1 as SGHTA and CDR2 as FQGNSA. This CDR3 has 16 residues. The CDR3 DNA reads TGTGCCAGCAGCCAGGAGGGGGGGCCTCCCAAAAACATTCAGTACTTC. This sequence encodes CASSQEGGPPKNIQYF.

This chain's CDR3 is CASTEQERGGQYF. In DNA, the CDR3 is TGTGCCAGCACCGAACAAGAGCGAGGAGGTCAGTACTTC. The genes are TRBV25-1 and TRBJ2-7, with TRBD2 as a possible D gene (5 bases). Germline V gene sequence: CDR1 MGHDK, CDR2 SYGVNS. The V end was cut by 7 bases, the J end by 10 bases, with 20 bases between. The CDR3 length is 13 residues.

A few counts support this clone. The V and J genes are TRBV10-3 and TRBJ1-2, with D hard to call. Per the germline V gene, CDR1 is ENHRY and CDR2 is SYGVKD. This CDR3 region has 13 residues. The V end was cut by 2 bases, the J end by 8 bases, with 12 bases between. As DNA, the CDR3 is TGTGCCATCAGTGAGGCTATAGAAGAGGGCTACACCTTC. Its protein product is CAISEAIEEGYTF.

This chain links TRBV29-1 with TRBJ2-2, with 8 bases identical to TRBD1. CDR1 is SQVTM and CDR2 is ANQGSEA in the germline V gene. V shed 6 bases, J shed 5 bases, and the junction held 11 bases outside the gene matches. The CDR3 is 15 amino acids. CDR3 DNA: TGCAGCGTGACAATTAGGACAGGGTCGACCGGGGAGCTGTTTTTT. This translates into CSVTIRTGSTGELFF.